A single TCR beta chain is shown here with its context. It lacks a known antigen. There are no base qualities to consult, and no much larger clone falls within one base. V is shortened by 0 bases, J by 5 bases, and the region joining them spans 8 bases. CDR1 is given as SGHDT and CDR2 as YYEEEE, both from the germline V gene. From cysteine to phenylalanine, the CDR3 is 13 amino acids long. The sequence is cut down to CDR3 DNA, 39 bases in frame from base 1. According to the study, the label for this sample's time point signals: pre-treatment baseline. Blood samples were taken before treatment (T0) and at week 3 (W3), following the first cycle of checkpoint blockade. Except for two patients with rapid clinical progression, response was assessed 12 weeks after the first infusion by RECIST 1.1; disease control meant complete response, partial response or stable disease. Patients were not eligible if they had prior systemic cancer treatment, concomitant immunosuppressant therapy or synchronous other active malignancies. Both bulk PBMC and plasma cell-free DNA were sequenced for TCR beta so that circulating cells and T cell turnover could be tracked. PBMC were isolated from blood with Lymphoprep and SepMate tubes, followed by red cell lysis. QIAamp DNA Blood Mini kits were used to extract DNA from PBMC and from sorted T cell subsets.

This sample is drawn from a study of blood T cell dynamics during melanoma immunotherapy (TCRdb year 2020). Regarding the study in general: Patients had metastatic melanoma and received first-line pembrolizumab or nivolumab plus ipilimumab as standard of care in the United Kingdom. The training cohort was made up of consecutive patients, while a further independent group of patients from the same centre was pooled to form an external validation set. To find early correlates of response, peripheral T cell receptor repertoires were profiled in metastatic melanoma patients before and after one cycle of checkpoint inhibitor therapy.

Study-wide findings and limitations: Patients who later achieved disease control showed a bifurcated PBMC repertoire reorganization at W3, with increased clonality or increased diversity, unlike progressors. Whether the T cell clones driving repertoire changes were melanoma-specific or reflected general immune activation could not be determined in the study. The relatively small sample size was acknowledged as a potential limitation on generalization of the results.

Every bulk PBMC sample was loaded with the same fixed amount of roughly 400 ng of DNA. TCR beta CDR3 sequences were amplified from genomic DNA using the immunoSEQ TCRb Assay kit according to manufacturer instructions. The KAPA Library Quantification Kit for Illumina platforms was used to quantify the pooled libraries by qPCR. Pooled libraries were sequenced on an Illumina NextSeq 500, clustered at roughly 0.6-1.2 pM. The authors' pipeline ran thus. Analysis of the TCR data relied on immunoSEQ ANALYZER and the R LymphoSeq package. A rearrangement efficiency score was calculated as productive divided by the sum of productive and non-productive CDR3 sequences. Clonality was measured with the Gini coefficient and diversity with the Renyi index at alpha=1, compared pairwise between timepoints within each patient. Clonal relatedness used an edit distance of 3, and repertoire similarity used the Bhattacharyya coefficient, both computed in LymphoSeq. To classify response, a linear discriminant analysis based on week-3 changes in clonality and diversity was built with the R MASS and caret packages. TCRdb obtained this table from immuneACCESS and retained in-frame rearrangements with V and J assigned. These tables miss some clones; where compared with another copy, unresolved V genes account for less than half of the shortfall, and the remainder is unexplained. Clone size and V and J calls were adopted from that table, with D and trimming inferred from the DNA. This sample lists some 10,000 clones; 84% were detected once. The ten largest clones add up to 13% to 15% of the sample.

The input for sequencing was blood, taken from a patient treated with checkpoint blockade. The rearranged chain carries TRBV5-6 and TRBJ2-5, with a tentative D call of TRBD1 or TRBD2, each matching 5 bases. The source is a human donor with melanoma. The CDR3 protein: CASSLGQRETQYF. The DNA sequence is as follows: TGTGCCAGCAGCTTGGGACAGCGGGAGACCCAGTACTTC. Extended through the reference TRBV5-6 and TRBJ2-5 proteins, this CDR3 yields the full variable domain: DAGVTQSPTHLIKTRGQQVTLRCSPKSGHDTVSWYQQALGQGPQFIFQYYEEEERQRGNFPDRFSGHQFPNYSSELNVNALLLGDSALYLCASSLGQRETQYFGPGTRLLVL.